This T cell receptor (beta chain) was sequenced during a study of blood T cell repertoires in COVID-19 (dated by TCRdb to about 2020). Regarding the complete study: Samples covering the acute and convalescent phases of COVID-19 were provided by collaborators in the United States, Italy and Spain. The prospective study material was composed of cDNA or gDNA derived from T cells, B-cell-depleted T cells, or PBMCs. The dataset comprised deeply sampled blood TCRbeta repertoires from subjects exposed to, actively infected with, or recovered from COVID-19. A freely available public database, intended as a resource for researchers studying the immune response to SARS-CoV-2, is where the repertoires were released. Samples were obtained from the ongoing ImmuneRACE study (first 160 participants) and from 1,000 to 1,500 subjects provided by 6 global collaborators. Nearly every sample came with metadata listing a de-identified subject ID, COVID-19 status, age in years and sex. Where HLA class I and class II types were available, the types were taken from metadata supplied by the sample provider, not from assay-based typing.

Enrolling through a virtual design, the prospective study's participants ranged in age from roughly 18 to 100 years and lived across about two dozen United States geographic areas. Cohort assignment in the prospective study relied on participant-reported clinical history from a screening survey and a study questionnaire. Mobile phlebotomists in the prospective study collected whole blood, serum and a nasopharyngeal or oropharyngeal swab from every participant. Over a roughly 2-month period, participants in the prospective study had the option of providing additional blood draws and questionnaires. Before DNA extraction, blood samples from the prospective study were shipped at room temperature or frozen. The investigation overall reported the following: Clinical and demographic metadata were provided uncurated, with the amount varying by source and participant.

According to the germline V gene, CDR1 reads SGHTA and CDR2 reads FQGTGA. Trimming takes 5 bases off V and 9 bases off J; junction bases not matched to a gene: 3. Including the terminal cysteine and phenylalanine, the CDR3 comprises 13 residues. Only the CDR3 portion is preserved as DNA: 39 bases, with reading frame beginning at the first base. The immunoSEQ Assay, a bias-controlled multiplex PCR, was used to amplify TCRbeta CDR3 regions from genomic DNA. The paper's processing steps were these. Within the assay, amplification of reference gene primers was used to estimate how many nucleated cells each sample contained. To quantify the absolute abundance of each unique TCRbeta CDR3 rearrangement, sequence reads were collapsed and filtered. Productive Simpson clonality was computed per sample as the square root of Simpson's diversity index over productive rearrangements. TCRdb mirrors the immuneACCESS table, restricted to in-frame sequences. Some clones are absent from its copies; in checked studies, under half trace to an unresolved V gene, and the reason for the others is unknown. That table supplies the V and J calls and clone size; D and trimming were determined from the DNA. The sample table shows about 180,000 clones, and about 88% are seen once. Under 3% of the sample belongs to the ten largest clones.

The count of this clone is one. It has no known antigen specificity. No base quality values were provided; no much bigger clone lies one nucleotide off. The sample consisted of PBMCs or T cells enriched from blood (not recorded which). The rearrangement combines TRBV7-3 with TRBJ2-1; 11 nucleotides in the junction match TRBD2. The source of this sequence is a woman between 40 and 50 years old with acute COVID-19. In nucleotide form, the sequence is TGTGCCAGCAGCCAGACTAGCGGGGCTGAGCAGTTCTTC. Translation gives CASSQTSGAEQFF.